A selection of T cell receptor beta chains follows, all from one sample in a study of CD8 T cells in ankylosing spondylitis. TCRdb re-derived calls from the 5' RACE reads in MiXCR, one entry per CDR3 protein. Of around 130,000 distinct CDR3 sequences detected, roughly 17% appear once; the ten largest clones hold approximately 33%. The source material was blood, either unsorted or a sorted T cell fraction (not recorded which). The receptors derive from a male donor with ankylosing spondylitis. CDR3s include the opening cysteine and the closing phenylalanine or tryptophan. D genes are given only for firm matches. Only some rows state a clone size, as once, few, many or a class for expanded clones.

v_gene	abundance	j_gene	d_gene	CDR3aa	CDR3nt
TRBV7-8	-	TRBJ2-7	TRBD2	CASSLERLAGSYEQYF	TGTGCCAGCAGCTTAGAAAGACTAGCGGGCTCCTACGAGCAGTACTTC
TRBV20-1	few	TRBJ2-1	TRBD2	CSARPTTSGRANEQFF	TGCAGTGCTAGACCGACCACTAGCGGGAGGGCCAATGAGCAGTTCTTC
TRBV12-3/TRBV12-4	-	TRBJ2-7	TRBD1	CASSGTGDEQYF	TGTGCCAGCAGTGGAACAGGGGACGAGCAGTACTTC
TRBV7-9	-	TRBJ2-1	TRBD1	CASSHGQGTLDEQFF	TGTGCCAGCAGCCACGGACAGGGAACCCTCGATGAGCAGTTCTTC
TRBV28	few	TRBJ2-1	TRBD2	CASSFLSGSHNEQFF	TGTGCCAGCAGTTTTTTGAGCGGGAGCCACAATGAGCAGTTCTTC
TRBV4-2	-	TRBJ2-1	-	CASSHDLFSSYNEQFF	TGTGCCAGCAGCCATGACTTATTTAGCTCCTACAATGAGCAGTTCTTC
TRBV13	-	TRBJ2-1	-	CASSLLALSTNEQFF	TGTGCCAGCAGCTTATTGGCCCTAAGTACTAATGAGCAGTTCTTC
TRBV7-9	-	TRBJ2-1	-	CASSQGGRSSYNEQFF	TGTGCCAGCAGTCAGGGGGGACGGAGCTCCTACAATGAGCAGTTCTTC
TRBV4-1	few	TRBJ2-7	-	CASSQDEITATYEQYF	TGCGCCAGCAGCCAAGATGAAATAACGGCGACCTACGAGCAGTACTTC
TRBV28	few	TRBJ1-5	TRBD1	CASSLWGTGGHQPQHF	TGTGCCAGCAGTTTATGGGGGACAGGGGGCCATCAGCCCCAGCATTTT
TRBV29-1	-	TRBJ2-1	-	CSAETGTTSYNEQFF	TGCAGCGCTGAGACCGGGACAACCTCCTACAATGAGCAGTTCTTC
TRBV7-3	few	TRBJ2-1	TRBD2	CASSYNVLAGGYNEQFF	TGTGCCAGCAGCTATAACGTACTAGCGGGAGGGTACAATGAGCAGTTCTTC
TRBV7-1	-	TRBJ2-6	TRBD1	CASSRSETGQPERSSGANVLTF	TGTGCCAGCAGCCGCTCTGAGACGGGACAGCCGGAGCGCAGCTCTGGGGCCAACGTCCTGACTTTC
TRBV29-1	-	TRBJ1-4	-	CSVVGPVNEKLFF	TGCAGCGTCGTGGGCCCCGTTAATGAAAAACTGTTTTTT
TRBV5-6	-	TRBJ1-1	-	CASSSLWGLQGSVTEAFF	TGTGCCAGCAGCTCGCTATGGGGGTTACAGGGCTCGGTCACTGAAGCTTTCTTT
TRBV5-6	-	TRBJ1-2	-	CASSLGSAPDGYTF	TGTGCCAGCAGCTTGGGATCGGCTCCGGATGGCTACACCTTC
TRBV19	-	TRBJ2-1	TRBD2	CASSKGLAGISVEQFF	TGTGCCAGTAGTAAGGGACTAGCGGGAATATCCGTTGAGCAGTTCTTC
TRBV2	-	TRBJ2-1	TRBD1	CASKGGEQFF	TGTGCCAGCAAAGGGGGCGAGCAGTTCTTC
TRBV27	-	TRBJ1-5	TRBD1	CASSQDRGLIQPQHF	TGTGCCAGCAGTCAGGACAGGGGGTTGATACAGCCCCAGCATTTT
TRBV2	-	TRBJ2-2	TRBD2	CATSNLAGHTGELFF	TGTGCCACTAGCAACCTAGCGGGACACACCGGGGAGCTGTTTTTT
TRBV9	-	TRBJ1-1	TRBD1	CASSGTGMEAFF	TGTGCCAGCAGCGGGACAGGGATGGAAGCTTTCTTT
TRBV4-1	-	TRBJ1-2	-	CASSQEGVAYGYTF	TGCGCCAGCAGCCAAGAAGGGGTTGCCTATGGCTACACCTTC
TRBV7-9	few	TRBJ2-7	TRBD2	CASSLATSGAYEQYF	TGTGCCAGCAGCTTAGCGACTAGCGGGGCATACGAGCAGTACTTC
TRBV19	medium-sized	TRBJ2-1	TRBD2	CASSIRLAGVEDEQFF	TGTGCCAGTTCGATACGACTAGCGGGAGTCGAGGATGAGCAGTTCTTC
TRBV29-1	many	TRBJ1-1	-	CSVEGWGANTEAFF	TGCAGCGTTGAAGGGTGGGGGGCGAACACTGAAGCTTTCTTT
TRBV10-3	-	TRBJ2-7	TRBD1	CACGDRANEQYF	TGTGCCTGCGGGGACAGGGCCAACGAGCAGTACTTC
TRBV29-1	-	TRBJ2-7	-	CSVDSDGSYEQYF	TGCAGCGTTGATTCGGACGGATCCTACGAGCAGTACTTC
TRBV28	few	TRBJ1-1	-	CASSRVLNTEAFF	TGTGCCAGCAGCAGGGTTCTGAACACTGAAGCTTTCTTT
TRBV12-3/TRBV12-4	few	TRBJ2-3	TRBD1	CASSLDRGGDTQYF	TGTGCCAGCAGTTTGGACAGGGGAGGAGATACGCAGTATTTT
TRBV27	-	TRBJ1-5	-	CASSFGAGLNQPQHF	TGTGCCAGCAGTTTCGGGGCAGGTCTAAATCAGCCCCAGCATTTT
TRBV4-2	-	TRBJ2-2	-	CASSQGLSFAGELFF	TGTGCCAGCAGCCAGGGACTGTCGTTTGCCGGGGAGCTGTTTTTT
TRBV25-1	many	TRBJ2-7	-	CASSEAYEQYF	TGTGCCAGCAGTGAAGCCTACGAGCAGTACTTC
TRBV27	many	TRBJ2-5	TRBD2	CASSMSGGLIEKTQYF	TGTGCCAGCAGTATGTCGGGAGGGCTAATAGAGAAGACCCAGTACTTC